A selection of T cell receptor beta chains follows, all from one sample in a study of cytomegalovirus exposure and HLA in healthy donors. Sequenced by immunoSEQ multiplex PCR; TCRdb stores in-frame clones only, minus some. The sample has about 100,000 clones; roughly four fifths are singletons. The sequenced sample consisted of PBMCs. These receptors originate from a woman in her fifties or sixties in good health and CMV-seropositive. CDR3s include the opening cysteine and the closing phenylalanine or tryptophan. The D gene is left open where the match is weak. Some rows mark clone size as missing; the rest say once, few, many or name a class of expanded clone.

>TRBV25-1|few|TRBJ2-1|NA
TGTGCCAGCAGTGAATTTATAATCCGGAACGGGGTTGAGGGTGAGCAGTTCTTC
CASSEFIIRNGVEGEQFF
>TRBV7-2|NA|TRBJ1-5|NA
TGTGCCAGCAGCTTAGGTACAGGTGGATTGGGACCCCAGCATTTT
CASSLGTGGLGPQHF
>TRBV27|NA|TRBJ2-2|NA
TGTGCCAGCGGGCTCTACACCGGGGAGCTGTTTTTT
CASGLYTGELFF
>TRBV6-6|NA|TRBJ2-3|TRBD2
TGTGCAGCCCTGGCGGGGGGGGAAGATACGCAGTATTTT
CAALAGGEDTQYF
>TRBV2|NA|TRBJ1-5|NA
TGTGCCAGCAGGTTCGACAGAATGGGAAATCAGCCCCAGCATTTT
CASRFDRMGNQPQHF
>TRBV5-1|NA|TRBJ2-2|TRBD1
TGCGCCAGCAGCTGGCCGACAGGGACCGGGGAGCTGTTTTTT
CASSWPTGTGELFF
>TRBV30|NA|TRBJ2-1|TRBD2
TGTGCCGGGTCTAGCGGCCCCTACAATGAGCAGTTCTTC
CAGSSGPYNEQFF
>TRBV14|once|TRBJ1-2|TRBD1
TGTGCCAGCAGCCAAGACTGGGGGTCGGGACAGTTTCACTATGGCTACACCTTC
CASSQDWGSGQFHYGYTF
>TRBV9|NA|TRBJ2-2|NA
TGTGCCAGCAGCGTCCAGGGGACAAACACCGGGGAGCTGTTTTTT
CASSVQGTNTGELFF
>TRBV30|once|TRBJ2-7|NA
TGTGCCTGGGCGGGTCAGCCGGGTCCGAGCTACTTC
CAWAGQPGPSYF
>TRBV14|few|TRBJ2-7|NA
TGTGCCAGCAGCTCCGGGACAAACTTCTACGAGCAGTACTTC
CASSSGTNFYEQYF
>TRBV18|NA|TRBJ2-5|TRBD1
TGTGCCAGCTCACCACCGGGTTTGTACAGGGGGCAAGAGACCCAGTACTTC
CASSPPGLYRGQETQYF
>TRBV5-1|once|TRBJ2-2|TRBD1
TGCGCCAGCAGCTTACAGGGGGGAGACACCGGGGAGCTGTTTTTT
CASSLQGGDTGELFF
>TRBV4-1|NA|TRBJ2-1|NA
TGCGCCAGCAGCCAAGATCCAGGCCACAATGAGCAGTTCTTC
CASSQDPGHNEQFF
>TRBV5-1|NA|TRBJ2-1|NA
TGCGCCAGCAGTTTGGTAGCTGAGGAGCAGTTCTTC
CASSLVAEEQFF
>TRBV5-1|NA|TRBJ2-7|TRBD2
TGCGCCAGCAGCTTCGCGACTAGCGGGAGAGGCGAGCAGTACTTC
CASSFATSGRGEQYF
>TRBV9|NA|TRBJ2-7|TRBD1
TGTGCCAGCAGCGAGGGGGCAGGCTCCTACGAGCAGTACTTC
CASSEGAGSYEQYF
>TRBV19|NA|TRBJ2-1|TRBD2
TGTGCCACTCTCCGGGCGGGGGCCTACAATGAGCAGTTCTTC
CATLRAGAYNEQFF
>TRBV27|many|TRBJ2-7|TRBD1
TGTGCCAGCGCACCCGGGACAGGGGGCGCCGAGCAGTACTTC
CASAPGTGGAEQYF
>TRBV6-1|NA|TRBJ2-5|TRBD1
TGTGCCAGCAGCGGGGGGACAGGGCTTTGGGAGACCCAGTACTTC
CASSGGTGLWETQYF
>TRBV7-9|NA|TRBJ1-4|NA
TGTGCCAGCAGCTTACAAAACTCGGGGGGTGACGATGAAAAACTGTTTTTT
CASSLQNSGGDDEKLFF
>TRBV2|NA|TRBJ1-5|TRBD1
TGTGCCAGCAGGGGACAGCTCAATCAGCCCCAGCATTTT
CASRGQLNQPQHF
>TRBV5-5|NA|TRBJ2-7|NA
TGTGCCAGCAGCTTGGCCGCTGGGACATTCTCCTACGAGCAGTACTTC
CASSLAAGTFSYEQYF
>TRBV14|few|TRBJ2-1|NA
TGTGCCAGCAGCCAATTTCTAGAAGGAGAGCAGTTCTTC
CASSQFLEGEQFF
>TRBV28|NA|TRBJ2-1|TRBD1
TGTGCCAGCACCTCATCGACAGGGATTGAGCAGTTCTTC
CASTSSTGIEQFF
>TRBV9|NA|TRBJ2-1|TRBD2
TGTGCCAGCAGCGTAGATGGGGGGGGATACAATGAGCAGTTCTTC
CASSVDGGGYNEQFF
>TRBV10-3|NA|TRBJ2-3|NA
TGTGCCATCAGTGAGACCCAGACTAGCACAGATACGCAGTATTTT
CAISETQTSTDTQYF
>TRBV28|NA|TRBJ1-5|TRBD1
TGTGCCAGCAGCCCGGACCCAGGGGGTCAGCCCCAGCATTTT
CASSPDPGGQPQHF
>TRBV11-2|NA|TRBJ2-3|TRBD2
TGTGCCAGCAGCTGGGTAGCGGGAAGCACAGATACGCAGTATTTT
CASSWVAGSTDTQYF
>TRBV6-5|NA|TRBJ2-1|TRBD2
TGTGCCAGCAGAATAGCGGGAGGGCTTTACAATGAGCAGTTCTTC
CASRIAGGLYNEQFF
>TRBV7-2|once|TRBJ2-2|TRBD2
TGTGCCAGCGCCCGGGGGGGCAACACCGGGGAGCTGTTTTTT
CASARGGNTGELFF